This TCR beta chain was sequenced during a study of blood T cells in healthy people across ages. Study-level results: Per million T cells, TCR beta diversity dropped roughly linearly as age increased. With unsorted PBMCs, a conclusive comparison of naive versus antigen-experienced cells was not possible.

It was with a sample-barcoded 5' primer and a J-beta primer mix that a second PCR of roughly 6 to 12 cycles was run. Carrying 12 random nucleotides, a template-switch adaptor labeled each individual cDNA molecule. TCRdb analysed the 5' RACE reads with MiXCR anew, one entry per CDR3 protein. The repertoire has more than 900,000 distinct CDR3 sequences, less than 25% of them found once; the top ten carry 0.65% to 0.75%. The CDR3 runs to 15 residues. Germline V gene sequence: CDR1 SQVTM, CDR2 ANQGSEA. The V and J ends lost 7 bases and 0 bases, in that order; junction bases with no gene match: 10. On this clonotype itself: Its matching antigen is unknown.

These data were also filed under a second study, of T cells of mothers and their children. Turning to that study: At about 1.6 ug per 15 ul, all of the extracted RNA went into cDNA synthesis.

Sequencing was performed on blood. This receptor was identified in a girl aged 2 to 9 in good health. The chain combines TRBV29-1 with TRBJ1-2, with 8 bases lining up with TRBD1. The chain's CDR3 is CSATGTGSSNYGYTF. The CDR3 bases are TGCAGCGCTACCGGGACAGGATCTTCTAACTATGGCTACACCTTC.